This T cell receptor beta chain was captured in a study of cytomegalovirus exposure and HLA in healthy donors. Study-level results: CMV antigen specificity was confirmed in vitro for a few CMV-associated chains.

Primers for the PCR totalled 60 Vbeta and 13 Jbeta. Libraries were prepared by immunoSEQ multiplex PCR; TCRdb keeps only in-frame clonotypes and omits some of them. The table records approximately 110,000 clones, more than 60% of them present only once. The V and J ends lost 6 bases and 5 bases respectively, with 21 bases between them. This CDR3 is built from 16 residues. Germline V CDR1 and CDR2: KGHSH, LQKENI. Turning to this clone: Its antigen is currently unknown.

The chain couples TRBV18 to TRBJ2-3, with D perhaps TRBD1 (6 bases). This receptor was identified in an older woman in good health and CMV-seropositive. The sequencing input was PBMCs. CDR3 region: CASSHRQQGKGDTQYF. The DNA of the CDR3 is TGTGCCAGCTCCCACCGGCAACAGGGTAAAGGAGATACGCAGTATTTT. The variable domain in full, completed from reference TRBV18 and TRBJ2-3, reads NAGVMQNPRHLVRRRGQEARLRCSPMKGHSHVYWYRQLPEEGLKFMVYLQKENIIDESGMPKERFSAEFPKEGPSILRIQQVVRGDSAAYFCASSHRQQGKGDTQYFGPGTRLTVL.